These T cell receptor beta chains were read from a single sample in a study of T-cell reconstitution after alpha-beta-depleted transplantation in children. TCRdb re-called the PCR reads through MiXCR, storing one row per CDR3 protein. In the table there are around 300,000 distinct CDR3 sequences, 11% of which are singletons. The sequenced sample was peripheral blood, obtained 180 days after TCRalphabeta/CD19-depleted stem cell transplant. These receptors were obtained from a male patient aged 2-15 years who had a stem cell transplant for chronic granulomatous disease, so the T cells may come from the graft donor. Both conserved end residues are part of each CDR3. A D gene is named only where the DNA matches it firmly. For some rows the clone size is stated as once, few or many, or as a class when expanded; others skip it.

v_call	j_call	d_call	clone_size	cdr3_nt	cdr3_aa
TRBV11-2	TRBJ2-1	TRBD2	many	TGTGCCAGCAGGTCCCTTAGCGGGAGAAGGGGCAATGAGCAGTTCTTC	CASRSLSGRRGNEQFF
TRBV4-1	TRBJ2-5	TRBD1	many	TGCGCCAGCAGCCAAAGCAGGGGGCTAGAGACCCAGTACTTC	CASSQSRGLETQYF
TRBV20-1	TRBJ1-5	-	many	TGCAGTGCTAGAGATATTGGCGGCACCCAGCATTTT	CSARDIGGTQHF
TRBV10-3	TRBJ1-3	-	many	TGTGCCATCAGTGAGTTAGTAAACACCATATATTTT	CAISELVNTIYF
TRBV5-1	TRBJ2-1	TRBD2	many	TGCGCCAGCAGCTTGGAGGGGACTAGCGGGAGGTCGTACAATGAGCAGTTCTTC	CASSLEGTSGRSYNEQFF
TRBV5-1	TRBJ1-1	-	few	TGCGCCAGCAGCTTGGTGAACGGGAACACTGAAGCTTTCTTT	CASSLVNGNTEAFF
TRBV7-9	TRBJ2-7	-	many	TGTGCCAGCAGCACCGGGACTCTCGTGAGGGAGCAGTACTTC	CASSTGTLVREQYF
TRBV20-1	TRBJ2-3	TRBD2	many	TGCAGTGCTTACGGGACTAGCGGGAGTTACACAGATACGCAGTATTTT	CSAYGTSGSYTDTQYF
TRBV12-3/TRBV12-4	TRBJ1-5	-	-	TGTGCCAGCAGTTCTGACTTGCTAAATCAGCCCCAGCATTTT	CASSSDLLNQPQHF
TRBV4-3	TRBJ2-1	-	many	TGCGCCAGCAGCCAAGATAACCCTAATGAGCAGTTCTTC	CASSQDNPNEQFF
TRBV5-1	TRBJ1-1	-	many	TGCGCCAGCAGCTTGTCGCCACAGGGGAACACTGAAGCTTTCTTT	CASSLSPQGNTEAFF
TRBV11-2	TRBJ2-7	TRBD1	many	TGTGCCAGCAGCGTCGACAGGGTAGGACCCTCCTACGAGCAGTACTTC	CASSVDRVGPSYEQYF
TRBV20-1	TRBJ1-2	TRBD1	many	TGCAGTGCTAGAAACGGACAGGGGGATTATGGCTACACCTTC	CSARNGQGDYGYTF
TRBV6-4	TRBJ2-7	-	many	TGTGCCAAAAACGAGCAGTACTTC	CAKNEQYF
TRBV7-2	TRBJ2-5	-	many	TGTGCCAGCAGCTTATCCCCCTCTTTAAAGGGAGAGACCCAGTACTTC	CASSLSPSLKGETQYF
TRBV30	TRBJ2-7	-	many	TGTGCCTGGAGTGTACTATGGGCGGCGGCCCCCTACGAGCAGTACTTC	CAWSVLWAAAPYEQYF
TRBV5-1	TRBJ2-7	TRBD2	many	TGCGCCAGCAGCTTGGGAGGACTAGCGATCAGCTCCTACGAGCAGTACTTC	CASSLGGLAISSYEQYF
TRBV20-1	TRBJ2-5	TRBD1	many	TGCAGTGCCCCGACAGGGGGCCTAGAGACCCAGTACTTC	CSAPTGGLETQYF
TRBV12-3/TRBV12-4	TRBJ1-4	TRBD1	many	TGTGCCAGCAGTTTTCTTCTAGGGGGCAGGGGTAATGAAAAACTGTTTTTT	CASSFLLGGRGNEKLFF
TRBV7-7	TRBJ2-1	TRBD1	many	TGTGCCAGCAGCACTTACAGGGGGGAGCAGTTCTTC	CASSTYRGEQFF
TRBV6-5	TRBJ1-2	-	many	TGTGCCAGCAGTTACTCGCCATGGGGTGGGGGGGACCCTTTCTATGGCTACACCTTC	CASSYSPWGGGDPFYGYTF
TRBV20-1	TRBJ2-7	TRBD1	many	TGCAGTGTTCGGGGCAGGGGGCCCTACGAGCAGTACTTC	CSVRGRGPYEQYF
TRBV4-3	TRBJ2-1	-	many	TGCGCCAGCAGCCAAGATCCGCGTGAGCAGTTCTTC	CASSQDPREQFF
TRBV27	TRBJ2-3	-	many	TGTGCCAGTATGGGCGATCGGTATGCGCAGTATTTT	CASMGDRYAQYF
TRBV25-1	TRBJ2-1	TRBD2	many	TGTGCCAGCACTCGGACTAGCGGGAGAAGAGAGCAGTTCTTC	CASTRTSGRREQFF
TRBV6-5	TRBJ1-1	TRBD1	-	TGTGCCAGCAGACCACGGACAGGGGAAGCTTTCTTT	CASRPRTGEAFF
TRBV27	TRBJ2-4	TRBD1	many	TGTGCCAGCAGTTACACGGACAGGGGCGGTTATAACATTCAGTACTTC	CASSYTDRGGYNIQYF
TRBV4-1	TRBJ2-2	-	many	TGCGCCAGCAGCCAACCGGGAGCGAACACCGGGGAGCTGTTTTTT	CASSQPGANTGELFF
TRBV20-1	TRBJ2-1	-	many	TGCAGTGCTAGTAATGGCGGACTTCGCGGGGACCAGTTCTTC	CSASNGGLRGDQFF
TRBV6-5	TRBJ2-5	TRBD1	many	TGTGCCAGCAACGACCGGGACAGGGGTGGTCAAGAGACCCAGTACTTC	CASNDRDRGGQETQYF
TRBV5-1	TRBJ2-7	TRBD2	many	TGCGCCAGCAGCTTGGCCTTCGTCACTAGCGGGGGCAGCTACGAGCAGTACTTC	CASSLAFVTSGGSYEQYF
TRBV5-1	TRBJ2-5	-	many	TGCGCCAGCAGCTTGGCCAGGGATGGACCGTTTGGGACCCAGTACTTC	CASSLARDGPFGTQYF
TRBV9	TRBJ2-5	-	many	TGTGCCAGCAGCTCACAGGCGGGGGCCCAACAAGAGACCCAGTACTTC	CASSSQAGAQQETQYF
TRBV15	TRBJ2-4	-	many	TGTGCCACACGGGGTCGGAAAAACATTCAGTACTTC	CATRGRKNIQYF
TRBV12-3/TRBV12-4	TRBJ1-1	TRBD1	few	TGTGCCAGCAGCACCGGGACAGGGGTAACGAACACTGAAGCTTTCTTT	CASSTGTGVTNTEAFF
TRBV12-3/TRBV12-4	TRBJ2-1	TRBD2	many	TGTGCCAGCAGGGTTAGCCTAGCGGGGGGTCTAAGCTCCTACAATGAGCAGTTCTTC	CASRVSLAGGLSSYNEQFF
TRBV20-1	TRBJ1-1	-	many	TGCGCCCCGGGGAAGCGGCAGATGAACACTGAAGCTTTCTTT	CAPGKRQMNTEAFF
TRBV5-1	TRBJ2-2	-	many	TGCGCCAGCAGCTTTGGTCCTCGGGGGATCGGTAGGGACGGGGAGCTGTTTTTT	CASSFGPRGIGRDGELFF
TRBV10-3	TRBJ2-7	TRBD1	-	TGTGCCATCAGTGCCACATCCGGGACAGGGCACTACGAGCAGTACTTC	CAISATSGTGHYEQYF